This TCR beta chain is drawn from a study of Graves' ophthalmopathy and Graves' hyperthyroidism. From RNA, the CDR3 regions of TCR beta chains were amplified and sequenced. RT-PCR with HTBI primers came first, then second-round multiplex PCR. Each CDR3 protein gets one entry after TCRdb re-called the multiplex PCR reads with MiXCR. The sample has 350,000 to 450,000 distinct CDR3 sequences, more than 20% seen once. Ten or more counts support this clonotype. The specimen was peripheral blood. This TCR derives from a woman in her late teens or twenties with stable Graves' hyperthyroidism.

The CDR3 is CASSRVWPKFQETQYF. Here the CDR3 DNA reads TGCGCCAGCAGCCGAGTTTGGCCCAAGTTCCAAGAGACCCAGTACTTC. The chain links TRBV4-1 to TRBJ2-5; D is uncertain. V lost 4 bases, J lost 1 base, and 16 bases lay in between. The CDR3 has 16 amino acids. Per germline, CDR1 MGHRA and CDR2 YSYEKL.